This passage covers 21 T cell receptor beta chains from one sample sequenced in a study of T cell responses to AZD1222 COVID-19 vaccine. Some clones are missing from TCRdb's copy, which holds only in-frame ones; the method was immunoSEQ multiplex PCR. The table records 100,000 to 120,000 clones, roughly 84% of them present only once. Sequenced material: peripheral blood, taken on day 0 of AZD1222 vaccination. These receptors came from an adult in good health.

The rearrangement uses TRBV6-1 and TRBJ1-3; D is undetermined. The CDR3 is 15 amino acids. V shed 2 bases and J shed 0 bases, with 8 bases lying between them. From germline, CDR1 is MNHNS and CDR2 SASEGT. The CDR3 sequence is CASSESSGSGNTIYF. The DNA of the CDR3 is TGTGCCAGCAGTGAATCTTCCGGCTCTGGAAACACCATATATTTT.

The rearrangement uses TRBV6-6 and TRBJ2-7, with TRBD1 matching over 7 bases. This CDR3 region has 14 residues. Germline V gene lookup returns CDR1 MNHNY and CDR2 SVGAGI (reference sequence). V lost 3 bases, J lost 3 bases, and 5 bases stayed unmatched. CDR3 nucleotides: TGTGCCAGCAGTTATCGTACAGGGGACTACGAGCAGTACTTC. This gives the protein CASSYRTGDYEQYF.

The CDR3 DNA follows: TGTGCCAGCAGCCAGTGGTCCGGGACAGCGGACTATGGCTACACCTTC. It translates to CASSQWSGTADYGYTF. The chain carries TRBV6-2 or TRBV6-3 and TRBJ1-2, with TRBD1 matching over 7 bases. The CDR3 extends over 16 amino acids. Per germline, CDR1 MNHEY and CDR2 SVGEGT. The V segment lost 6 bases and the J segment 3 bases; nucleotides outside the gene matches: 13.

V usage is TRBV11-2 and J usage is TRBJ1-1, with D hard to call. V was pared by 3 bases and J by 0 bases, with 8 bases between. The length of the CDR3 is 14 residues. CDR1 and CDR2 (germline): SGHAT, FQNNGV. CDR3 nucleotide sequence: TGTGCCAGCAGCTTGGGTCGCCTGAACACTGAAGCTTTCTTT. Translation gives CASSLGRLNTEAFF.

The rearrangement joins TRBV10-2 to TRBJ1-1; TRBD1 is a possible D gene (6 bases). V was shortened by 6 bases and J by 1 base, with 15 bases between the two germline ends. Per germline, CDR1 WSHSY and CDR2 SAAADI. This CDR3 region has 15 residues. In nucleotides, the CDR3 is TGCGCCAGCAGAGCCTCCATGGGGGCGAACACTGAAGCTTTCTTT. Its translation is CASRASMGANTEAFF.

This clone was counted once. The chain joins TRBV19 to TRBJ2-3; 7 bases map to TRBD2. V lost 3 bases to trimming and J lost 6 bases; unmatched junction nucleotides: 3. The CDR3 loop spans 13 amino acids. Germline V lookup: CDR1 LNHDA, CDR2 SQIVND (reference sequence). This CDR3 reads CASSMGEGDTQYF. CDR3 bases: TGTGCCAGTAGTATGGGGGAGGGCGATACGCAGTATTTT.

The chain recombines TRBV4-2 with TRBJ2-3; 16 bases are a match to TRBD2. Germline CDR1 reads LGHNA; CDR2 reads YNFKEQ. J was trimmed by 3 bases and V by 0 bases; bases with no gene match: 12. The CDR3 loop spans 21 amino acids. Here the CDR3 reads CASSQDKFGTSGGAHTDTQYF. The CDR3 DNA reads TGTGCCAGCAGCCAAGATAAATTCGGGACTAGCGGGGGGGCGCATACAGATACGCAGTATTTT.

The rearrangement uses TRBV30 and TRBJ1-2; a weak D match, TRBD1 (5 bases). Germline CDR1 GTSNPN, CDR2 SVGIG (reference sequence). This CDR3 comprises 14 residues. V was trimmed by 5 bases and J by 6 bases, leaving 19 bases between them. CDR3 in amino acids: CAWATRVFRDGYTF. The CDR3, as DNA: TGTGCCTGGGCCACCAGGGTTTTTCGAGATGGCTACACCTTC.

The V call is TRBV7-9, the J call TRBJ2-3, with TRBD2 identical over 8 bases. Germline V gene sequence: CDR1 SEHNR, CDR2 FQNEAQ (reference sequence). The CDR3 extends over 17 amino acids. The V segment lost 5 bases and the J segment 3 bases; nucleotides outside the gene matches: 13. The CDR3 sequence is CASSPPFYAGGTDTQYF. The CDR3 bases are TGTGCCAGCAGCCCACCATTCTATGCGGGGGGTACAGATACGCAGTATTTT.

The chain is built from TRBV2 and TRBJ2-1; 7 bases align to TRBD1. This CDR3 region has 14 residues. Germline-derived CDR1 and CDR2 are SNHLY and FYNNEI. Unmatched junction bases numbered 4, after V lost 6 bases and J lost 2 bases. CDR3 coding DNA: TGTGCCAGCAGGGCAGGGGGAGCCTACAATGAGCAGTTCTTC. Residues: CASRAGGAYNEQFF.

The chain uses TRBV5-4 and TRBJ1-4; no clear D. The V end lost 1 base, the J end lost 7 bases, and 11 bases lay between the germline ends. Germline CDR1 and CDR2: SGHNT and YYREEE (reference sequence). The CDR3 has 14 amino acids. CDR3 amino acids: CASSLYGVGEKLFF. CDR3 DNA: TGTGCCAGCAGCTTGTACGGGGTCGGTGAAAAACTGTTTTTT.

The rearrangement links TRBV7-9 to TRBJ1-1; D ambiguous. This CDR3 spans 15 amino acids. Trimming took off 1 base at V and 4 bases at J, with 13 bases between the two ends. Germline CDR1 reads SEHNR; CDR2 reads FQNEAQ (reference sequence). The CDR3, as DNA: TGTGCCAGCAGCTTAGTCGTGGGGTCTGGCACTGAAGCTTTCTTT. It codes for CASSLVVGSGTEAFF.

The sample holds one count of this clone. The gene calls are TRBV18 and TRBJ2-1, with 7 positions matching TRBD1. The V gene's germline CDR1 is KGHSH and CDR2 LQKENI. V shed 6 bases and J 5 bases; nucleotides not matched to a gene: 7. The CDR3 runs 14 residues. The CDR3 loop is CASSLGQANNEQFF. The CDR3 DNA sequence: TGTGCCAGCTCTCTTGGACAGGCCAACAATGAGCAGTTCTTC.

The chain carries TRBV6-5 and TRBJ2-7, with 8 bases matching TRBD1. With V trimmed by 7 bases and J by 2 bases, 4 bases remained unmatched. The CDR3 runs 13 residues. From germline, CDR1 is MNHEY and CDR2 SVGAGI. The CDR3 bases are TGTGCCAGCAACCAACAGGGGGCCTACGAGCAGTACTTC. It specifies CASNQQGAYEQYF.

V usage is TRBV9 and J usage is TRBJ1-4; 9 nucleotides agree with TRBD1. After removal of 3 bases from V and 11 bases from J, the junction contained 8 bases not matched to a gene. The CDR3 covers 14 residues. Germline V gives CDR1 SGDLS, CDR2 YYNGEE. Here the CDR3 DNA reads TGTGCCAGCAGCGCCGGGACAGGGAAGGAGAAACTGTTTTTT. Amino acid sequence: CASSAGTGKEKLFF.

V usage is TRBV9 and J usage is TRBJ1-5; tentative D call: TRBD1 (6 bases). The CDR3 is 14 amino acids. From germline, CDR1 is SGDLS and CDR2 YYNGEE. V was pared by 0 bases and J by 3 bases, with 7 bases between. The DNA of the CDR3 is TGTGCCAGCAGCGTAGGGACAGACAATCAGCCCCAGCATTTT. Its translation: CASSVGTDNQPQHF.

CDR3 loop: CASSVGLAGGDTQYF. CDR3 nucleotide sequence: TGTGCCAGCAGCGTGGGACTAGCGGGGGGCGATACGCAGTATTTT. The chain couples TRBV5-4 to TRBJ2-3; the match to TRBD2 covers 15 bases. CDR1 is SGHNT, CDR2 YYREEE, per germline (reference sequence). This CDR3 comprises 15 residues. V lost 4 bases and J lost 6; bases outside the gene matches: 3. Using reference TRBV5-4 and TRBJ2-3 for the parts outside the CDR3, the full variable domain is ETGVTQSPTHLIKTRGQQVTLRCSSQSGHNTVSWYQQALGQGPQFIFQYYREEENGRGNFPPRFSGLQFPNYSSELNVNALELDDSALYLCASSVGLAGGDTQYFGPGTRLTVL.

The chain carries TRBV7-9 and TRBJ2-1, with unresolved D. The CDR3 is 11 residues long. CDR1 and CDR2 from the germline V gene are SEHNR and FQNEAQ (reference sequence). Trimming cost V 1 base and J 8 bases, with 3 bases left between them. The CDR3 reads CASSLVDEQFF. CDR3 nucleotide sequence: TGTGCCAGCAGCTTAGTGGATGAGCAGTTCTTC.

V gene TRBV25-1 combines with J gene TRBJ1-2, with TRBD1 identical over 9 bases. The CDR3 sequence is 13 residues long. V trimming: 6 bases; J trimming: 6 bases; junction bases outside the gene matches: 5. CDR1 MGHDK and CDR2 SYGVNS come from the germline V gene. This chain's CDR3 is CASRTGGSHGYTF. The CDR3 bases are TGTGCCAGCAGAACAGGGGGCTCTCATGGCTACACCTTC.

The J gene is TRBJ2-7, the V gene TRBV19; 8 bases align to TRBD1. In germline, CDR1 is LNHDA, CDR2 SQIVND (reference sequence). The length of the CDR3 is 14 residues. V shed 5 bases and J 4 bases; nucleotides not matched to a gene: 7. CDR3 in DNA: TGTGCCAGTAGTCCGGCAGGGGGCAGATACGAGCAGTACTTC. Translated, it gives CASSPAGGRYEQYF.

This clone was counted a single time. This rearrangement joins TRBV11-1 to TRBJ2-7, with 9 bases lining up with TRBD1. J lost 5 bases, V lost 4 bases, and 9 bases had no gene match. CDR3 length: 15 amino acids. CDR1 SGHAT and CDR2 FQDESV come from the germline V gene (reference sequence). CDR3 coding DNA: TGTGCCAGCAGCTCCTCCGGGACAGGGACCCACGAGCAGTACTTC. Its translation: CASSSSGTGTHEQYF.